This TCR beta chain was identified during a study of CD4+ T cells in melanoma. Findings and caveats of the study: A reported correlation linked neoantigen-specific CD4+ T cells to CD8+, macrophage and B cell function. In melanoma, neoantigen-specific CD4+ T cells reportedly differed in differentiation state.

Points on this clone: Its matching antigen is unknown.

Sequenced by immunoSEQ multiplex PCR; TCRdb stores in-frame clones only, minus some. Here the sample spans about 140,000 clones, around 90% being singletons. Germline V gene lookup returns CDR1 SQVTM and CDR2 ANQGSEA. V lost 5 bases to trimming and J lost 1 base, with 11 bases between them. The CDR3 covers 13 residues. V is TRBV29-1 and J is TRBJ1-1; no firm D call. The source of this sequence is a human donor with melanoma. The CDR3 protein is CSVYKGANTEAFF. CDR3 bases: TGCAGCGTTTATAAGGGCGCGAACACTGAAGCTTTCTTT.